These 29 T cell receptor beta chains were all obtained from the same sample, sequenced in a study of blood T cell repertoires in COVID-19. Sequencing used immunoSEQ multiplex PCR; TCRdb keeps in-frame clones, though not all of them. The table has about 240,000 clones, about 83% seen once; the top ten hold 4%. Sequencing input: peripheral blood. The receptor source for this set is a man aged 50-60 years with acute or convalescent COVID-19.

The chain has TRBV9 and TRBJ2-5; TRBD2 matches 11 bases. The CDR3 has 17 amino acids. Germline V gene sequence: CDR1 SGDLS, CDR2 YYNGEE. The ends lost 4 bases at V and 0 bases at J; junction bases unmatched: 8. CDR3 protein: CASSRTTSGGHQETQYF. The CDR3 nucleotides read TGTGCCAGCAGCCGGACTACTAGCGGGGGCCACCAAGAGACCCAGTACTTC.

The V and J genes are TRBV11-2 and TRBJ2-7, with TRBD2 as a possible D gene (6 bases). Germline V gene data show CDR1 as SGHAT and CDR2 as FQNNGV. The germline V and J ends were trimmed by 1 base and 4 bases, with 17 bases remaining between them. The CDR3 is made up of 16 amino acids. The CDR3 protein is CASSLVWGGVKYEQYF. The CDR3 DNA sequence: TGTGCCAGCAGCTTAGTATGGGGCGGGGTAAAATACGAGCAGTACTTC.

The V and J genes are TRBV6-6 and TRBJ2-7; TRBD1 aligns across 7 bases. CDR1 and CDR2 from the germline V gene are MNHNY and SVGAGI (reference sequence). The J segment lost 6 bases and the V segment lost 7 bases, leaving 12 bases of the junction unmatched. This CDR3 contains 14 residues. CDR3 region: CASIQPGQASEQYF. CDR3 DNA sequence: TGTGCCAGCATCCAACCCGGACAGGCTTCCGAGCAGTACTTC.

The V gene is TRBV6-4, the J gene TRBJ2-6; no clear D gene. V gave up 4 bases and J gave up 1 base, with 5 bases separating them. The CDR3 covers 14 residues. Germline values: CDR1 MRHNA, CDR2 SNTAGT. The CDR3: CASSAESGANVLTF. CDR3 sequence (DNA): TGTGCCAGCAGTGCTGAGTCTGGGGCCAACGTCCTGACTTTC.

This chain uses TRBV10-3 with TRBJ2-7, with 7 bases matching TRBD1. V was clipped by 3 bases and J by 0 bases; unmatched bases: 2. Per germline, CDR1 ENHRY and CDR2 SYGVKD. This CDR3 spans 14 amino acids. CDR3 DNA: TGTGCCATCAGTGACAGGGGGAGCTCCTACGAGCAGTACTTC. It is translated as CAISDRGSSYEQYF.

V gene TRBV30 combines with J gene TRBJ1-1; 7 bases line up with TRBD1. This CDR3 has 13 amino acids. CDR1 GTSNPN and CDR2 SVGIG come from the germline V gene (reference sequence). The V and J ends lost 0 bases and 11 bases, in that order; junction bases with no gene match: 9. The CDR3 here is CAWSVRDRASAFF. The CDR3 nucleotides read TGTGCCTGGAGTGTACGAGACAGGGCGAGTGCTTTCTTT.

The chain uses TRBV2 and TRBJ2-1, with 8 bases aligning to TRBD2. V lost 5 bases and J lost 8; bases outside the gene matches: 5. This CDR3 is built from 13 residues. Looked up from germline, CDR1 is SNHLY and CDR2 is FYNNEI. This chain's CDR3 is CASSQTSDDEQFF. The CDR3 DNA reads as TGTGCCAGCAGTCAGACTAGCGACGATGAGCAGTTCTTC.

This chain uses TRBV12-5 with TRBJ2-7, with 11 bases fitting TRBD1. This CDR3 has 14 amino acids. CDR1 LGHNT and CDR2 FRNRAP come from the germline V gene. V gave up 7 bases and J gave up 7 bases; unmatched junction bases: 9. The CDR3 DNA sequence: TGTGCTAGTGAATCGGGACAGGGGGTATTGGAGCAGTACTTC. Translated: CASESGQGVLEQYF.

This clone was detected only once. The chain recombines TRBV27 with TRBJ1-2; 7 bases fit TRBD1. The CDR3 spans 16 residues. Per the germline V gene, CDR1 is MNHEY and CDR2 is SMNVEV (reference sequence). Trimming at V came to 0 bases and at J to 4 bases, leaving 8 bases not matched to a gene. The CDR3 loop is CASSLSPDRDPYGYTF. The CDR3 DNA reads as TGTGCCAGCAGTTTATCCCCTGACAGGGATCCCTATGGCTACACCTTC.

The chain has TRBV18 and TRBJ2-1; 8 bases agree with TRBD2. Germline assignment: CDR1 KGHSH and CDR2 LQKENI. The CDR3 extends over 14 amino acids. V lost 4 bases to trimming and J lost 9 bases; unmatched junction nucleotides: 8. DNA for the CDR3: TGTGCCAGCTCACTCTCCGGGACTAGGTCTGAGCAGTTCTTC. Its protein is CASSLSGTRSEQFF.

The chain is built from TRBV30 and TRBJ2-3, with D perhaps matching TRBD1 (6 bases). The V and J ends lost 4 bases and 0 bases respectively, with 14 bases between them. The CDR3 is 15 residues long. CDR1 GTSNPN and CDR2 SVGIG come from the germline V gene (reference sequence). CDR3 loop: CAWNPQGPSTDTQYF. The CDR3 region has the DNA TGTGCCTGGAACCCACAGGGTCCTAGCACAGATACGCAGTATTTT.

The V call is TRBV5-6, the J call TRBJ2-3, with 9 positions matching TRBD2. Germline CDR1 and CDR2: SGHDT and YYEEEE. The length of the CDR3 is 12 residues. V shed 4 bases and J 15 bases; nucleotides not matched to a gene: 9. The CDR3 is CASSRGGRAPYF. The CDR3 region has the DNA TGTGCCAGCAGCCGGGGCGGGAGGGCCCCTTATTTT.

The chain's CDR3 is CASSEGRGGTEAFF. CDR3 nucleotides: TGTGCCAGCAGTGAAGGCCGGGGGGGCACTGAAGCTTTCTTT. The chain carries TRBV2 and TRBJ1-1, with D maybe TRBD1 (5 bases). The CDR3 totals 14 residues. Germline V gene lookup returns CDR1 SNHLY and CDR2 FYNNEI. Trimming pared 1 base from V and 4 bases from J, leaving 10 bases between.

The V and J genes are TRBV18 and TRBJ1-3; D call uncertain. The germline CDR1 and CDR2 sequences are KGHSH and LQKENI. This CDR3 spans 15 amino acids. Trimming left V 3 bases short and J 0 bases short, with 9 bases between. CDR3 protein: CASSPSGSSGNTIYF. The CDR3 DNA is TGTGCCAGCTCACCGAGTGGGAGCTCTGGAAACACCATATATTTT.

The V and J genes are TRBV18 and TRBJ2-7, with D tentatively TRBD2 (5 bases). Germline V CDR1 and CDR2: KGHSH, LQKENI. The CDR3 has 15 amino acids. Between the trimmed V and J ends, which lost 4 bases and 0 bases, there was a span of 13 bases. This chain's CDR3 is CASSLGLTSSYEQYF. The CDR3 nucleotides read TGTGCCAGCTCACTCGGACTGACCAGCTCCTACGAGCAGTACTTC.

This chain uses TRBV18 with TRBJ1-1; 10 bases are shared with TRBD1. J was trimmed by 6 bases and V by 5 bases; bases with no gene match: 12. The V gene's germline CDR1 is KGHSH and CDR2 LQKENI. The CDR3 totals 16 residues. The chain's CDR3 is CASSESSGTGVPEAFF. For the CDR3, the DNA is TGTGCCAGCTCAGAATCCTCCGGGACAGGGGTCCCTGAAGCTTTCTTT.

The V call is TRBV6-4, the J call TRBJ2-7; perhaps TRBD1 as D (8 bases). The CDR3 has 15 residues. The V and J ends lost 8 bases and 2 bases respectively, with 19 bases between them. CDR1 is MRHNA, CDR2 SNTAGT, per germline. The CDR3 loop is CASRRQGRGAYEQYF. Here the CDR3 DNA reads TGTGCCAGCCGAAGACAGGGGAGGGGAGCCTACGAGCAGTACTTC.

This clone showed up just a few times. CDR3 nucleotides: TGTGCCAGCGGACAACCAGGGGAGGGTAGTGAAAAACTGTTTTTT. This gives the protein CASGQPGEGSEKLFF. V and J are TRBV28 and TRBJ1-4, with a possible D match to TRBD1 (6 bases). Germline V lookup: CDR1 MDHEN, CDR2 SYDVKM. The CDR3 covers 15 residues. V lost 8 bases and J 7 bases, leaving 20 bases between the germline ends.

The chain uses TRBV2 and TRBJ1-2; perhaps TRBD1 as D (5 bases). V was cut by 4 bases and J by 5 bases, with 14 bases left in between. Germline V gene data show CDR1 as SNHLY and CDR2 as FYNNEI. The CDR3 is made up of 14 amino acids. Here the CDR3 DNA reads TGTGCCAGCAGTGTATCGCAGGGTGGATATGGCTACACCTTC. Translated, it gives CASSVSQGGYGYTF. The whole variable domain, remainder taken from reference TRBV2 and TRBJ1-2, is EPEVTQTPSHQVTQMGQEVILRCVPISNHLYFYWYRQILGQKVEFLVSFYNNEISEKSEIFDDQFSVERPDGSNFTLKIRSTKLEDSAMYFCASSVSQGGYGYTFGSGTRLTVV.

V and J are TRBV6-5 and TRBJ1-1; possible D gene TRBD1, 5 bases. The CDR3 covers 13 residues. Trimming pared 11 bases from V and 1 base from J, leaving 14 bases between. Germline V gene lookup returns CDR1 MNHEY and CDR2 SVGAGI. The CDR3 nucleotides read TGTGCCTCTGAGAGACAGCAGAACACTGAAGCTTTCTTT. Translation: CASERQQNTEAFF.

There are a few counts of this clone. J is TRBJ2-7 and V is TRBV13, with a weak D call TRBD1 (6 bases). Germline CDR1 is PRHDT and CDR2 is FYEKMQ (reference sequence). The CDR3 consists of 14 residues. Trimming removed 0 bases at V and 2 bases at J, with 8 bases between. For the CDR3, the DNA is TGTGCCAGCAGCTTAGGTGACAGGCCCTACGAGCAGTACTTC. Encoded protein: CASSLGDRPYEQYF.

This clone was seen only a few times. The CDR3 DNA sequence: TGTGCCAGCAGCTTAGTTGGGACTAGCGGGAGTAAATCCAAAAACATTCAGTACTTC. Translation gives CASSLVGTSGSKSKNIQYF. The chain joins TRBV7-8 to TRBJ2-4, with 14 bases matching TRBD2. V lost 1 base, J lost 2 bases, and 7 bases stayed unmatched. Germline V CDR1 and CDR2: SGHVS, FQNEAQ. The CDR3 has 19 residues.

V gene TRBV12-5 combines with J gene TRBJ2-5; TRBD1 matches at 7 bases. CDR1 LGHNT and CDR2 FRNRAP come from the germline V gene. There are 14 residues in the CDR3. V was clipped by 6 bases and J by 3 bases; unmatched bases: 7. In DNA, the CDR3 is TGTGCTAGTGGACCGGGACAGAGAAAAGAGACCCAGTACTTC. This codes for CASGPGQRKETQYF.

V is TRBV7-8 and J is TRBJ2-5; the match to TRBD2 covers 13 bases. Trimming cost V 6 bases and J 4 bases; bases outside gene matches: 5. Germline lookup yields CDR1 SGHVS and CDR2 FQNEAQ. The CDR3 extends over 15 amino acids. The CDR3: CASRGLAGSLETQYF. In DNA form, the CDR3 reads TGTGCCAGCAGGGGACTAGCGGGGTCCCTAGAGACCCAGTACTTC.

The rearrangement uses TRBV19 and TRBJ1-2, with D unclear. CDR1 LNHDA and CDR2 SQIVND come from the germline V gene (reference sequence). CDR3 length: 14 residues. V lost 8 bases and J 0 bases, leaving 13 bases between the germline ends. CDR3 sequence reads: CASGKSTANYGYTF. The CDR3 bases are TGTGCCAGTGGCAAGTCCACAGCTAACTATGGCTACACCTTC.

V usage is TRBV29-1 and J usage is TRBJ2-5; 7 nucleotides agree with TRBD2. The CDR3 runs 15 residues. The V gene's germline CDR1 is SQVTM and CDR2 ANQGSEA. J lost 0 bases, V lost 2 bases, and 6 bases had no gene match. The CDR3 is CSVEPVAGYQETQYF. The CDR3 DNA reads TGCAGCGTTGAACCGGTAGCGGGTTACCAAGAGACCCAGTACTTC. Full variable domain (remainder filled in from reference TRBV29-1 and TRBJ2-5): SAVISQKPSRDICQRGTSLTIQCQVDSQVTMMFWYRQQPGQSLTLIATANQGSEATYESGFVIDKFPISRPNLTFSTLTVSNMSPEDSSIYLCSVEPVAGYQETQYFGPGTRLLVL.

This sequence joins TRBV2 and TRBJ1-1; 8 bases agree with TRBD1. There are 13 residues in the CDR3. The germline V gene has CDR1 SNHLY and CDR2 FYNNEI. V shed 10 bases and J 1 base; nucleotides not matched to a gene: 5. Here the CDR3 DNA reads TGTGCCACTGACAGGGGAGAGAACACTGAAGCTTTCTTT. This sequence encodes CATDRGENTEAFF.

CDR3 loop: CASSYTGGKGEQYF. The CDR3 DNA reads as TGTGCCAGCAGTTATACAGGGGGTAAGGGCGAGCAGTACTTC. This chain connects TRBV27 to TRBJ2-7; 8 nucleotides agree with TRBD1. Unmatched junction bases numbered 8, after V lost 4 bases and J lost 6 bases. Per the germline V gene, CDR1 is MNHEY and CDR2 is SMNVEV (reference sequence). This CDR3 is 14 amino acids long.

The V call is TRBV28, the J call TRBJ2-5; 10 bases agree with TRBD2. Germline lookup yields CDR1 MDHEN and CDR2 SYDVKM. V shed 4 bases and J 6 bases; nucleotides not matched to a gene: 5. The CDR3 runs 14 residues. CDR3 sequence reads: CASSWASGRKTQYF. CDR3 sequence (DNA): TGTGCCAGCAGTTGGGCTAGCGGGAGAAAGACCCAGTACTTC. The full variable domain, rest sourced from reference TRBV28 and TRBJ2-5, is DVKVTQSSRYLVKRTGEKVFLECVQDMDHENMFWYRQDPGLGLRLIYFSYDVKMKEKGDIPEGYSVSREKKERFSLILESASTNQTSMYLCASSWASGRKTQYFGPGTRLLVL.